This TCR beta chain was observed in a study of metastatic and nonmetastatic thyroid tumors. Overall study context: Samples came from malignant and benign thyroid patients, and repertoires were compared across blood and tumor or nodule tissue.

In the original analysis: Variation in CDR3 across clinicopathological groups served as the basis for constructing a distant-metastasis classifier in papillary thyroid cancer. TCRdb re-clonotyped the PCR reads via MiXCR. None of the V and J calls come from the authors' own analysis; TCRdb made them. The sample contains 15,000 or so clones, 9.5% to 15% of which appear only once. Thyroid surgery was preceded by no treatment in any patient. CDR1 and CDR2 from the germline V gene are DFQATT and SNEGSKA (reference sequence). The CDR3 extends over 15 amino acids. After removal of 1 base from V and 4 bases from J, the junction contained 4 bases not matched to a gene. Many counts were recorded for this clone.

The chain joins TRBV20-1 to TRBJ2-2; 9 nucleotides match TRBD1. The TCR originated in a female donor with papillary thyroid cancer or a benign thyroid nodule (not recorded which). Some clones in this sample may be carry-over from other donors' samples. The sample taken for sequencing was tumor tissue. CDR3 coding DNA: TGCAGTGCTAGAGGGACAGGGGCAATCACCGGGGAGCTGTTTTTT. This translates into CSARGTGAITGELFF.